This TCR beta chain originates from a study of cytomegalovirus exposure and HLA in healthy donors. PCR primers comprised 60 Vbeta and 13 Jbeta primers. The protocol was immunoSEQ multiplex PCR, while the TCRdb copy is restricted to in-frame clones and leaves out a portion. Found here are about 160,000 clones, approximately 78% of them singletons; the top ten hold about 2.1%. As for this clone: The antigen is not known.

General study findings and limits: Sequencing depth roughly uniform across donors was assumed in presence/absence analyses. In vitro work confirmed that three CMV-associated chains recognize CMV antigens.

This CDR3 is 13 amino acids long. Deletions cut 6 bases from V and 1 base from J, with 6 bases between. Germline CDR1 SNHLY, CDR2 FYNNEI. This rearrangement joins TRBV2 to TRBJ2-2; weak D call: TRBD2 (5 bases). Sequences were obtained from PBMCs. This receptor was obtained from a woman aged 18-30 years in good health and CMV-seronegative. The CDR3 DNA follows: TGTGCCAGCAGACGGGAGAACACCGGGGAGCTGTTTTTT. This encodes CASRRENTGELFF.